The clone carrying this T cell receptor beta chain has more than one count but fewer than ten. Its target is unknown. This CDR3 spans 16 amino acids. The trim removed 0 bases at V and 4 bases at J, leaving 6 bases unmatched. The germline V gene has CDR1 LGHNA and CDR2 YNFKEQ. Sorting of CD4+ naive, central memory, regulatory and stem cell-like memory cells was performed via CD45RO/CCR7/CD25/CD127/CD95/CD27. This record belongs to a study of beta chain features in type 1 diabetes. Study-level results: Individuals with type 1 diabetes displayed fewer insertions and more deletions at VDJ junctions. Shortening that was moderate but significant affected the TCRB CDR3s of Type 1 diabetes patients in all four CD4+ subsets.

The sequenced template was cDNA made from the entire isolated RNA. This table comes from immunoSEQ multiplex PCR, and its TCRdb copy is limited to in-frame clones, with some not included. The sample includes a few hundred thousand clones, around 10% of them seen just once. Specimen: naive CD4+ T cells from blood. This sequence was found in a woman under 30 in good health. The chain has TRBV4-2 and TRBJ2-1; the match to TRBD2 covers 7 bases. The CDR3 loop reads CASSQDGGLVYNEQFF. The CDR3 DNA sequence: TGTGCCAGCAGCCAAGACGGAGGACTAGTATACAATGAGCAGTTCTTC.